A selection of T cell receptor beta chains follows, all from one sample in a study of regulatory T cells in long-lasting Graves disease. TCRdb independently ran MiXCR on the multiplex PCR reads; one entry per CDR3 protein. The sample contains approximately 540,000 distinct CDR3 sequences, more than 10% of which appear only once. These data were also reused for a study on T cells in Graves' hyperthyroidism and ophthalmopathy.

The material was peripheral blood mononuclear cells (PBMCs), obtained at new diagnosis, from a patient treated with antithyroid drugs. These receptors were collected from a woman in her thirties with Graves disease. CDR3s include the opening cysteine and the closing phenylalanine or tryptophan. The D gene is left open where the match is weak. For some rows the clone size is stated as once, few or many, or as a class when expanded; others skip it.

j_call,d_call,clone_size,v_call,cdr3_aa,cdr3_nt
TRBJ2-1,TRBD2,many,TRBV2,CASSALVGGPFF,TGTGCCAGCAGTGCCCTGGTGGGAGGGCCGTTCTTC
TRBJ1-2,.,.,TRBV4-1,CASSQEWRSDGYTF,TGCGCCAGCAGCCAAGAGTGGAGATCTGATGGCTACACCTTC
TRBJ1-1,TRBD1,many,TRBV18,CASSYRGSENTEAFF,TGTGCCAGCTCGTACAGGGGATCGGAGAACACTGAAGCTTTCTTT
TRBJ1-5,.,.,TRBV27,CASSLRGGSGNQPQHF,TGTGCCAGCAGTTTACGGGGGGGAAGCGGTAATCAGCCCCAGCATTTT
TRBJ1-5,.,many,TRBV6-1,CASRSGQSNQPQHF,TGTGCCAGCAGAAGCGGACAAAGCAATCAGCCCCAGCATTTT
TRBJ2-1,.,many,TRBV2,CASSLRSSYNEQFF,TGTGCCAGCAGCCTAAGGAGCTCCTACAATGAGCAGTTCTTC
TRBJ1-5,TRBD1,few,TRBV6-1,CASNPQGANNQPQHF,TGTGCCAGCAACCCTCAGGGGGCTAACAATCAGCCCCAGCATTTT
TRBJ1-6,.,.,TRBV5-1,CASSADGNNSPLHF,TGCGCCAGCAGCGCAGACGGAAATAATTCACCCCTCCACTTT
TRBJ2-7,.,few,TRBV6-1,CASTVSGTYEQYF,TGTGCCAGCACCGTTTCTGGTACTTACGAGCAGTACTTC
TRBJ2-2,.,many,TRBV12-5,CASGLDLPTGYTGELFF,TGTGCTAGTGGTTTGGACCTCCCTACAGGGTACACCGGGGAGCTGTTTTTT
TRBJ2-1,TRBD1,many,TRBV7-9,CASRDREDEQFF,TGTGCCAGCAGGGACAGGGAAGATGAGCAGTTCTTC
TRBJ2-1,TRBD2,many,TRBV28,CASSALAGYNEQFF,TGTGCCAGCAGCGCACTAGCGGGGTACAATGAGCAGTTCTTC
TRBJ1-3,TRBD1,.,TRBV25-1,CASSEWGQAGNTIYF,TGTGCCAGCAGTGAATGGGGACAGGCTGGAAACACCATATATTTT
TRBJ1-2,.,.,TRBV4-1,CASSQGPGHQTFYGYTF,TGCGCCAGCAGCCAAGGCCCAGGGCACCAGACGTTCTATGGCTACACCTTC
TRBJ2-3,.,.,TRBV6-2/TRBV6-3,CASSYSLMGFTDTQYF,TGTGCCAGCAGTTACTCATTAATGGGGTTCACAGATACGCAGTATTTT
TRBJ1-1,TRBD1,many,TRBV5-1,CASSSGPHTGGTEAFF,TGCGCCAGCAGCTCGGGCCCTCATACAGGGGGCACTGAAGCTTTCTTT
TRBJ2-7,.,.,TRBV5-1,CASSFSMRGADDEHYF,TGCGCCAGCAGCTTCTCCATGAGGGGTGCGGACGACGAGCACTACTTC
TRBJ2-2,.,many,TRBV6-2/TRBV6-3,CASSSGDTGELFF,TGTGCCAGCAGCTCTGGGGACACCGGGGAGCTGTTTTTT
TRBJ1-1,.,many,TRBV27,CASSLGPQGYTEAFF,TGTGCCAGCAGTTTAGGACCTCAGGGGTATACTGAAGCTTTCTTT
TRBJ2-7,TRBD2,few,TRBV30,CAWSAGRGGSYEQYF,TGTGCCTGGAGCGCCGGGAGGGGGGGATCCTACGAGCAGTACTTC
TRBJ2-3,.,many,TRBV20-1,CSAAREMPGTDTQYF,TGCAGTGCTGCCCGCGAGATGCCCGGCACAGATACGCAGTATTTT
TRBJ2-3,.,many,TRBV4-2,CASSQDLTTYTDTQYF,TGTGCCAGCAGCCAAGATCTCACGACATACACAGATACGCAGTATTTT
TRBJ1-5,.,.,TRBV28,CASSFWPRGGRIQPQHF,.
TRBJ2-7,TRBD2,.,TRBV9,CASSVGGAGGYEQYF,TGTGCCAGCAGCGTAGGAGGAGCGGGAGGCTACGAGCAGTACTTC
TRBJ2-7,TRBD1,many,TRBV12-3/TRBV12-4,CASSSGQGNEQYF,TGTGCCAGCAGTTCGGGACAGGGCAACGAGCAGTACTTC
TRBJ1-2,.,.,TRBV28,CASSLRRHYGYTF,TGTGCCAGCAGTTTACGGAGGCACTATGGCTACACCTTC
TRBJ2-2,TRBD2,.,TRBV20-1,CSARVPGGPWTGELFF,TGCAGTGCTAGAGTCCCGGGAGGGCCGTGGACCGGGGAGCTGTTTTTT
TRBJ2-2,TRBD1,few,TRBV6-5,CASSYIGGVYSGELFF,TGTGCCAGCAGTTACATAGGGGGCGTCTATTCCGGGGAGCTGTTTTTT
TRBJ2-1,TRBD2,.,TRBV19,CASSGSWGRAPGEQFF,TGTGCCAGTAGTGGGTCCTGGGGGAGGGCCCCTGGTGAGCAGTTCTTC
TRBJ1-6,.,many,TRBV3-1,CASSQGDNSPLHF,TGTGCCAGCAGCCAGGGGGATAATTCACCCCTCCACTTT
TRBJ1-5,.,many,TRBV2,CASGGYSNQPQHF,TGTGCCAGCGGCGGATATAGCAATCAGCCCCAGCATTTT
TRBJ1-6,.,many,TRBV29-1,CSVVVGGDGGPLHF,TGCAGCGTTGTAGTCGGAGGTGACGGGGGACCCCTCCACTTT